This T cell receptor (beta chain) was sequenced in a study of blood T cells in healthy people across ages. Study-wide context: When template switching was applied, about one barcoded beta molecule was captured per two T cells.

The CDR3 has 14 residues. Germline CDR1 reads MNHNY; CDR2 reads SVGAGI (reference sequence). Trimming shortened V by 6 bases and J by 5 bases, and 14 bases separated the two germline ends. Primers used in a second PCR of roughly 6 to 11 cycles were a sample-barcoded 5' primer and a J-beta primer mix. TCRdb ran MiXCR on the 5' RACE reads and lists one entry per CDR3 protein. Of 1,800,000 or so distinct CDR3 sequences in the sample, about two fifths are singletons; the top ten hold roughly 23%. Sequenced: blood. The source is a human donor in good health. The chain recombines TRBV6-6 with TRBJ1-5, with D possibly being TRBD1 (5 bases). The CDR3 sequence is CASSLTDRDQPQHF. As DNA, the CDR3 is TGTGCCAGCAGCCTAACAGACAGAGATCAGCCCCAGCATTTT.